Listed below are T cell receptor beta chains from one sample, sequenced in a study of T cells in Graves' hyperthyroidism and ophthalmopathy. TCRdb re-called the multiplex PCR reads with MiXCR, one entry per CDR3 protein. The sample records under 250,000 distinct CDR3 sequences, approximately 25% being singletons. Material: blood. The source is a woman aged 40 to 50 with Graves' ophthalmopathy. Both conserved end residues are part of each CDR3. D genes are given only for firm matches. A clone size is listed for some rows: how often the clone was seen (once, few, many), or a class if it is expanded.

j_call	v_call	d_call	clone_size	cdr3_nt	cdr3_aa
TRBJ1-5	TRBV28	-	many	TGTGCCAGCAATAAACGGGGGGTTCGCAATCAGCCCCAGCATTTT	CASNKRGVRNQPQHF
TRBJ2-2	TRBV28	-	medium-sized	TGTGCCAGCAGTTTACTGGCCGGGGTCAACACCGGGGAGCTGTTTTTT	CASSLLAGVNTGELFF
TRBJ1-6	TRBV30	-	-	TGTGCCTGGACCCCCCGAGACAGGAAAGTCTATAATTCACCCCTCCACTTT	CAWTPRDRKVYNSPLHF
TRBJ1-5	TRBV28	-	many	TGTGCCAGCAGTTTGATGGGGGCAAAAAATCAGCCCCAGCATTTT	CASSLMGAKNQPQHF
TRBJ1-2	TRBV12-3/TRBV12-4	-	few	TGTGCCAGCAGTTCCTCCCACTATGGCTACACCTTC	CASSSSHYGYTF
TRBJ1-1	TRBV6-1	-	-	TGTGCCAGCAGTGAACGCGTTCGGGGCCCGGCTTTCTTT	CASSERVRGPAFF
TRBJ1-1	TRBV6-5	TRBD1	many	TGTGCCACGCGCCCAGGGGGTAACACTGAAGCTTTCTTT	CATRPGGNTEAFF
TRBJ2-5	TRBV2	TRBD1	many	TGTGCCAGCAGTGCCGGGACAGGGGGAGAGACCCAGTACTTC	CASSAGTGGETQYF
TRBJ2-7	TRBV10-3	-	many	TGTGCCGCAGGGACGGCTAGCTCCTACGAGCAGTACTTC	CAAGTASSYEQYF
TRBJ2-7	TRBV6-2/TRBV6-3	TRBD2	-	TGTGCCAGCAGTGATCCCGGGACTAGCAGCTACGAGCAGTACTTC	CASSDPGTSSYEQYF
TRBJ2-2	TRBV9	-	many	TGTGCCAGCATCCCAGGAGAGGGAGGAAACACCGGGGAGCTGTTTTTT	CASIPGEGGNTGELFF